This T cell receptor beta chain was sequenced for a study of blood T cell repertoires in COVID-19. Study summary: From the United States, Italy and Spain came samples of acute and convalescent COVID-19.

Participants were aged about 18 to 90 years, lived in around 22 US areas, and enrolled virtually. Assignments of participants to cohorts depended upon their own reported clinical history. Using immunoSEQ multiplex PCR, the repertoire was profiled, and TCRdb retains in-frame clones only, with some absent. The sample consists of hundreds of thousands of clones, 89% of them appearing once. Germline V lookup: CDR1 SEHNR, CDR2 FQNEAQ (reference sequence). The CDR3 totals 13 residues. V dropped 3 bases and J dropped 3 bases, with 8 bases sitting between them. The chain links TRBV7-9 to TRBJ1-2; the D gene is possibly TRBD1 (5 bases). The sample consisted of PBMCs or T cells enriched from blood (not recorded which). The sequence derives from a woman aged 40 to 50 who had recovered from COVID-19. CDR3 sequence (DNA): TGTGCCAGCAGCTTGCAAGGGGACTATGGCTACACCTTC. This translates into CASSLQGDYGYTF.